The entry below gives a single T cell receptor (beta chain) sequence along with its context. The antigen is undetermined. 60 Vbeta and 13 Jbeta primers were used in PCR. Data came from immunoSEQ multiplex PCR; TCRdb stores just in-frame clones and leaves some out. This sample's table has about 67,000 clones. The data belong to a study of cytomegalovirus exposure and HLA in healthy donors. Study-wide findings and caveats: TCR beta V- and J-gene trimming, according to a later analysis, was linked to a missense DCLRE1C variant.

The specimen sequenced was PBMCs. The receptor's source is a woman aged 25 to 45 in good health and CMV-seronegative.

DNA of the CDR3: TGTGCCAGCAGCTTAGGGACTGAAAATTCACCCCTCCACTTT. Translating gives CASSLGTENSPLHF. The genes are TRBV7-3 and TRBJ1-6; the D gene is possibly TRBD1 (5 bases). The CDR3 is made up of 14 amino acids. In germline, CDR1 is SGHTA, CDR2 FQGTGA. Trimming stripped 2 bases from V and 7 bases from J, with 9 bases between.